Listed below are T cell receptor beta chains from one sample, sequenced in a study of cytomegalovirus exposure and HLA in healthy donors. Measured with immunoSEQ multiplex PCR; TCRdb has only the in-frame clones, and not every one. The table lists 95,000 to 120,000 clones, approximately 85% of them singletons. The source material was PBMCs. These receptors came from a woman between 18 and 29 years old in good health and CMV-seronegative. The conserved cysteine and the conserved F or W are not part of the CDR3 here.

J: TRBJ2-3; V: TRBV2; CDR3: ASSEYGSAQY
J: TRBJ2-2; V: TRBV18; CDR3: ASSPKTGGTTSTGELF
J: TRBJ2-3; V: TRBV6-1; CDR3: ASSEGVGRRGDQSDTQY
J: TRBJ2-3; V: TRBV10-1; CDR3: ASSGRDTQY
J: TRBJ1-1; V: TRBV19; CDR3: ASSLRQNTEAF
J: TRBJ2-7; V: TRBV5-1; CDR3: ASSPGTSLRSSYEQY
J: TRBJ2-2; V: TRBV29-1; CDR3: SVVANTGELF
J: TRBJ2-7; V: TRBV6-1; CDR3: ASSEQQGGPYEQY
J: TRBJ1-1; V: TRBV10-3; CDR3: AIRLTATNTEAF
J: TRBJ2-1; V: TRBV4-2; CDR3: ASSQVNGGGISEQF
J: TRBJ2-7; V: TRBV7-9; CDR3: ASSLYYEQY
J: TRBJ1-5; V: TRBV7-8; CDR3: ASSSGSRRAEGQPQH
J: TRBJ2-3; V: TRBV7-9; CDR3: ASSRAVGGNTDTQY